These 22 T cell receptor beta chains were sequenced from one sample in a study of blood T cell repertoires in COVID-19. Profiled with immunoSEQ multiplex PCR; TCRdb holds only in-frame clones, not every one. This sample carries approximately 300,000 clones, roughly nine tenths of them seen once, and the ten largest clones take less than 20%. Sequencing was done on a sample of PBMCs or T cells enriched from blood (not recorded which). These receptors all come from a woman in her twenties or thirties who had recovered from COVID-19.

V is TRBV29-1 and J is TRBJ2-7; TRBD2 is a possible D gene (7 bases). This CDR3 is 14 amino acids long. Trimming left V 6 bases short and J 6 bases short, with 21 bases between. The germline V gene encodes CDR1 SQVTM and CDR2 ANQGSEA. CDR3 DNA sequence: TGCAGCGTCCTACCCGGGGGGCGGGCGATCGAGCAGTACTTC. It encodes CSVLPGGRAIEQYF.

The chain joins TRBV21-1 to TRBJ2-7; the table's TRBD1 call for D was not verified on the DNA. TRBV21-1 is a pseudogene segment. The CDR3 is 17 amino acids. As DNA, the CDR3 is TGTGCCAGCAGCACCATGTCTCGGGACAGGGGGAGCGACGAGCAGTACTTC. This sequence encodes CASSTMSRDRGSDEQYF.

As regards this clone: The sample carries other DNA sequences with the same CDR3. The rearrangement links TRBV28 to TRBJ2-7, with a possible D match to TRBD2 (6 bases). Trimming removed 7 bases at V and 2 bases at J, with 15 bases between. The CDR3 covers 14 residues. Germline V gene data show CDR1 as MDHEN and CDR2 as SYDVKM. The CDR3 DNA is TGTGCCAGCACATCCGGGACTGGGGCCTACGAGCAGTACTTC. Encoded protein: CASTSGTGAYEQYF.

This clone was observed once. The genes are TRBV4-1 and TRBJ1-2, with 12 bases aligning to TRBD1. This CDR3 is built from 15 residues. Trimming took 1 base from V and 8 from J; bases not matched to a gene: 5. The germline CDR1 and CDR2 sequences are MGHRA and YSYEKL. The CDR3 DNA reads TGCGCCAGCAGCCAAGCCGGGACAGGGGGCGCGGGCTACACCTTC. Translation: CASSQAGTGGAGYTF.

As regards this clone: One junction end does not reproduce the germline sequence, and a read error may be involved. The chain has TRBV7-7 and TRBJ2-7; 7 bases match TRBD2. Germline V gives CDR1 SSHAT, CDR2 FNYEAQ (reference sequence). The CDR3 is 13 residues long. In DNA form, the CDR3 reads TGTGCTAGCAGCACCGTCCGCGGGGGCGAGCAGTACTTC. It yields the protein CASSTVRGGEQYF.

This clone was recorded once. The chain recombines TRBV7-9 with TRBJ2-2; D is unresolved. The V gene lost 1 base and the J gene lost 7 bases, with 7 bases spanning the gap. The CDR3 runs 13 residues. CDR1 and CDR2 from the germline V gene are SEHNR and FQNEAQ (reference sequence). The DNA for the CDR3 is TGTGCCAGCAGCTTAGAGGAGTACGGGGAGCTGTTTTTT. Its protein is CASSLEEYGELFF. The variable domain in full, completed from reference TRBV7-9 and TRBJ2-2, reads DTGVSQNPRHKITKRGQNVTFRCDPISEHNRLYWYRQTLGQGPEFLTYFQNEAQLEKSRLLSDRFSAERPKGSFSTLEIQRTEQGDSAMYLCASSLEEYGELFFGEGSRLTVL.

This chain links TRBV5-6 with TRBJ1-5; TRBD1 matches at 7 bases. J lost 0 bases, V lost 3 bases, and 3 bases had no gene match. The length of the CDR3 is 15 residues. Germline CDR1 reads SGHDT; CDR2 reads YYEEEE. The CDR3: CASSWTGNSNQPQHF. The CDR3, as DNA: TGTGCCAGCAGCTGGACAGGCAATAGCAATCAGCCCCAGCATTTT. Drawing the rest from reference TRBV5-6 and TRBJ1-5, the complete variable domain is DAGVTQSPTHLIKTRGQQVTLRCSPKSGHDTVSWYQQALGQGPQFIFQYYEEEERQRGNFPDRFSGHQFPNYSSELNVNALLLGDSALYLCASSWTGNSNQPQHFGDGTRLSIL.

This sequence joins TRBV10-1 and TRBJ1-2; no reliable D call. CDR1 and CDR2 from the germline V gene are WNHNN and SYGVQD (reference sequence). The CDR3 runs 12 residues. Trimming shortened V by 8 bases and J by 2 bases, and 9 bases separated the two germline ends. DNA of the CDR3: TGCGCCAGCGTCGGTAGCAACTATGGCTACACCTTC. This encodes CASVGSNYGYTF.

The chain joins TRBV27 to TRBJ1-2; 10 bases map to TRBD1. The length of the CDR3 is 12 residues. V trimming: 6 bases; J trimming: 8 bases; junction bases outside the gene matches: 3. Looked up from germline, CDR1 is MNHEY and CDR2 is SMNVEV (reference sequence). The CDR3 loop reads CASRTGGRGYTF. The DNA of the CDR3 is TGTGCCAGCAGGACAGGGGGCAGGGGCTACACCTTC.

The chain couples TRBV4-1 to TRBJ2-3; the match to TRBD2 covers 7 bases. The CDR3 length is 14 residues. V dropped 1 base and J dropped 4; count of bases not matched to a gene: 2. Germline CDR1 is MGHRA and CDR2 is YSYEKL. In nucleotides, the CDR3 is TGCGCCAGCAGCCAAGTCGCGGGAGCAGATACGCAGTATTTT. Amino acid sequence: CASSQVAGADTQYF.

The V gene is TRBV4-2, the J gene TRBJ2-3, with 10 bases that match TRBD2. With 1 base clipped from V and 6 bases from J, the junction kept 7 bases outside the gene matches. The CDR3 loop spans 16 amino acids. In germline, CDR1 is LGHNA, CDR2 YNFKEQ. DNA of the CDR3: TGTGCCAGCAGCCAAGGGACTAGCGGCGCCGGGGATACGCAGTATTTT. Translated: CASSQGTSGAGDTQYF.

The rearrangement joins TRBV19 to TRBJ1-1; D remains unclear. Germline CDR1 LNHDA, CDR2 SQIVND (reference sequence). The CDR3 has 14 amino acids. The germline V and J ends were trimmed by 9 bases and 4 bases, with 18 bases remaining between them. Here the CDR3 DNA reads TGTGCCAGCTCAGACATTCTGCTTCGCACTGAAGCTTTCTTT. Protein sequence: CASSDILLRTEAFF.

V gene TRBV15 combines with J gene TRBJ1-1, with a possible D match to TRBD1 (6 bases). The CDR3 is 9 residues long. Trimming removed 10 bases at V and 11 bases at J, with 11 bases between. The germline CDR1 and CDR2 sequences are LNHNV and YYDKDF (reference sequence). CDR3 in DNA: TGTGCCAAACGAAGGGGGGCTTTCTTT. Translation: CAKRRGAFF.

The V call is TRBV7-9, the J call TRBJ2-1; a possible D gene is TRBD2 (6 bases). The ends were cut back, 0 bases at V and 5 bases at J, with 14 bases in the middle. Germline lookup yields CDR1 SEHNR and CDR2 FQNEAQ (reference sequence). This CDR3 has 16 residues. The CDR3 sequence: CASSLAVADGNNEQFF. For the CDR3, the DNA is TGTGCCAGCAGCTTAGCGGTAGCGGACGGTAACAATGAGCAGTTCTTC.

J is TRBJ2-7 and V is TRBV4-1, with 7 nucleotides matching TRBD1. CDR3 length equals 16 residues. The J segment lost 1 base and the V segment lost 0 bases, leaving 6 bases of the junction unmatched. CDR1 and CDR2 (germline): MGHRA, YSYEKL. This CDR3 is CASSQDKTGFSYEQYF. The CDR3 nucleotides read TGCGCCAGCAGCCAAGACAAGACAGGGTTTTCCTACGAGCAGTACTTC.

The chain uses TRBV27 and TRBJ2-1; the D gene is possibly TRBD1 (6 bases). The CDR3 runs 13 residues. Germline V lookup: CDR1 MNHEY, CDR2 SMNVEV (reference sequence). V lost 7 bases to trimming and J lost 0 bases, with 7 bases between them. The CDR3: CASTRGSYNEQFF. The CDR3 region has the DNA TGTGCCAGCACCAGGGGCTCCTACAATGAGCAGTTCTTC.

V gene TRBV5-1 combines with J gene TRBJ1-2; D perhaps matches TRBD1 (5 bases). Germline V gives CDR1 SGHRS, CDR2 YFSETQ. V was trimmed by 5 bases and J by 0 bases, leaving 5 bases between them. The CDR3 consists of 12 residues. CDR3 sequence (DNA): TGCGCCAGCAGGACAGCTAACTATGGCTACACCTTC. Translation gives CASRTANYGYTF.

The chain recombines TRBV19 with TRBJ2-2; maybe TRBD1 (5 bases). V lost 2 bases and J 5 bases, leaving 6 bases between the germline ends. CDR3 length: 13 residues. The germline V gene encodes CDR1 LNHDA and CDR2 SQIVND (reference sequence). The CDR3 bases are TGTGCCAGTAGTATACAGGGAACCGGGGAGCTGTTTTTT. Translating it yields CASSIQGTGELFF.

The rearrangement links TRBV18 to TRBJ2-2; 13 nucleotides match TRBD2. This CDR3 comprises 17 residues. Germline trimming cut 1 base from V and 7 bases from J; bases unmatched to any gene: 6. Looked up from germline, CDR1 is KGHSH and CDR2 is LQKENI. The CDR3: CASSPQLAGGPNGELFF. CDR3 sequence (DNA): TGTGCCAGCTCACCACAACTAGCGGGAGGGCCAAACGGGGAGCTGTTTTTT.

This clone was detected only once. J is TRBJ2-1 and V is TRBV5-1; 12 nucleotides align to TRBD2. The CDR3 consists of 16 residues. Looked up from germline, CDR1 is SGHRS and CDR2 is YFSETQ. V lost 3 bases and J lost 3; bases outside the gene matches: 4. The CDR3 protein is CASSSGTSGYYNEQFF. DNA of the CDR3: TGCGCCAGCAGCTCCGGGACTAGCGGGTACTACAATGAGCAGTTCTTC.

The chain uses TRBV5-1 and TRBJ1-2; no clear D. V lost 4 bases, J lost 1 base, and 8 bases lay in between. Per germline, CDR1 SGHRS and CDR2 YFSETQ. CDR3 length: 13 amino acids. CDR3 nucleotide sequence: TGCGCCAGCAGCAGTCGAGATAACTATGGCTACACCTTC. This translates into CASSSRDNYGYTF.

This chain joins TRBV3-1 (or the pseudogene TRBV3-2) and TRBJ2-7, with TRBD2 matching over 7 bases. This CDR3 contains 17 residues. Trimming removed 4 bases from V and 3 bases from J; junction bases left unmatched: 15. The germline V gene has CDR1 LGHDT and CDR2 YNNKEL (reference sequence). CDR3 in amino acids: CASSPPGPSSGDYEQYF. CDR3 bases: TGTGCCAGCAGCCCCCCCGGACCTTCAAGCGGGGACTACGAGCAGTACTTC.